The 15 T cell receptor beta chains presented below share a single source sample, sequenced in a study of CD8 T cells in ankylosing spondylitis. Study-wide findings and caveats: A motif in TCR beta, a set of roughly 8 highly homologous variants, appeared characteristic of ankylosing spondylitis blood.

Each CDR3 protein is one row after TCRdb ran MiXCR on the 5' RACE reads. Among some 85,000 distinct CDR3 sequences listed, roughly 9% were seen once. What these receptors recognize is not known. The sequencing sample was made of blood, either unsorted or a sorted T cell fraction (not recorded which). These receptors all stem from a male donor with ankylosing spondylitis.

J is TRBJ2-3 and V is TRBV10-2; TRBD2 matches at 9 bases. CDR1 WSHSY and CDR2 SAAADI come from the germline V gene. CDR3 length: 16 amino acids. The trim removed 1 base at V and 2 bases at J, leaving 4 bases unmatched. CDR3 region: CASSEYRLAATDTQYF. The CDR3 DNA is TGCGCCAGCAGTGAGTACAGACTAGCGGCCACAGATACGCAGTATTTT.

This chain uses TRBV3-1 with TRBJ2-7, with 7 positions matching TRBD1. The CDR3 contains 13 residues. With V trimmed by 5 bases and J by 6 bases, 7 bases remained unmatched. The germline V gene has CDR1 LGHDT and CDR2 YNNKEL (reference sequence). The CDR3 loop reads CASSFVGGSEQYV. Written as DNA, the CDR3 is TGTGCCAGCAGCTTCGTAGGGGGCAGCGAGCAGTACGTC.

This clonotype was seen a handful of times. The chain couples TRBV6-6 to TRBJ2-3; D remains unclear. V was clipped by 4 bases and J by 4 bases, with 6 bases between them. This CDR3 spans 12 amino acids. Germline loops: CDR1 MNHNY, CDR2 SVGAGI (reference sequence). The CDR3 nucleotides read TGTGCCAGCAGTTTAATTGCAGATACGCAGTATTTT. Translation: CASSLIADTQYF.

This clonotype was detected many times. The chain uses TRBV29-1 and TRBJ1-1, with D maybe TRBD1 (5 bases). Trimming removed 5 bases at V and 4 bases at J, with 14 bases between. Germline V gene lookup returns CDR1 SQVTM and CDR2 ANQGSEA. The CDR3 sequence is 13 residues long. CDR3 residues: CSVYGEGSTEAFF. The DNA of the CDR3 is TGCAGCGTTTATGGCGAGGGGAGCACTGAAGCTTTCTTT.

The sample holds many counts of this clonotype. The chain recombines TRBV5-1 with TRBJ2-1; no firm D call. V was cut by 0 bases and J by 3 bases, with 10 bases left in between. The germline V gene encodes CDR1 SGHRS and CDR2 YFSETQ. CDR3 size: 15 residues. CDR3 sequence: CASSLDRNLYNEQFF. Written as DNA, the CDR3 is TGCGCCAGCAGCTTGGACAGAAACCTCTACAATGAGCAGTTCTTC.

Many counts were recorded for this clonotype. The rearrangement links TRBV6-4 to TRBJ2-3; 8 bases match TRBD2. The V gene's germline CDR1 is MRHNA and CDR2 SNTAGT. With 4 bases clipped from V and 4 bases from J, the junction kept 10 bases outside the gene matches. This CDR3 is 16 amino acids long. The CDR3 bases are TGTGCCAGCAGTGGGGCCGCGGGAGGATCCCCAGATACGCAGTATTTT. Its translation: CASSGAAGGSPDTQYF.

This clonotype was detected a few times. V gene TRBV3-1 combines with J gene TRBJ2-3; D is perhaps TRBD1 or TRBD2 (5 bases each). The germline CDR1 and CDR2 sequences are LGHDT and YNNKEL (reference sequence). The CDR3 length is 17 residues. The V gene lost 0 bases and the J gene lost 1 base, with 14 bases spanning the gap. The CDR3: CASSQENQRDGTDTQYF. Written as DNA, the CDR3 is TGTGCCAGCAGCCAAGAAAACCAGAGGGACGGCACAGATACGCAGTATTTT.

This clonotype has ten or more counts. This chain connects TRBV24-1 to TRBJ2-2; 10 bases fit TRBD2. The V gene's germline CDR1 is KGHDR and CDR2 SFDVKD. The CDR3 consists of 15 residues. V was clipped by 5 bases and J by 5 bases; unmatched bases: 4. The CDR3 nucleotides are TGTGCCACCAGTGCACTAGCGGGACGTACCGGGGAGCTGTTTTTT. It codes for CATSALAGRTGELFF.

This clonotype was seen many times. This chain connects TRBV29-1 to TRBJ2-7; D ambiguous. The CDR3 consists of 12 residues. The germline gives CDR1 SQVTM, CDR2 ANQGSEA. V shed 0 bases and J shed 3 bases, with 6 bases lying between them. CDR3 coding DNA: TGCAGCGTTGAAGACAATAGCTACGAGCAGTACTTC. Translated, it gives CSVEDNSYEQYF.

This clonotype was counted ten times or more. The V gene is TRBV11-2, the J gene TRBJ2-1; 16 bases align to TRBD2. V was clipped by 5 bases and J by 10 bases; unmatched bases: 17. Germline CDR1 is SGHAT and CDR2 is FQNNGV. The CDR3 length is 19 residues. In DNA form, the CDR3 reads TGTGCCAGCAGCCAGGGACTAGCGGGAGGGCTTTTAGGGGGAGGGGAGCAGTTCTTC. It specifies CASSQGLAGGLLGGGEQFF.

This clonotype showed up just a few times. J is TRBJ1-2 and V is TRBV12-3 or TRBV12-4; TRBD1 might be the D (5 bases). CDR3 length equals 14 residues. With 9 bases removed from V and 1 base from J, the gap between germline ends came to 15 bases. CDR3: CASLGGGDNYGYTF. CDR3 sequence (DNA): TGTGCCAGTCTAGGCGGGGGTGATAACTATGGCTACACCTTC.

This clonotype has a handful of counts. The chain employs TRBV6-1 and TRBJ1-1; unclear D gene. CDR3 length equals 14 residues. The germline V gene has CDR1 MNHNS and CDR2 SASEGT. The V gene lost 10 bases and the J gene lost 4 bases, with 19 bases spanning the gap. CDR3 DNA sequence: TGTGCCACTGACCGAGGAGGCGGACTCACTGAAGCTTTCTTT. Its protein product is CATDRGGGLTEAFF.

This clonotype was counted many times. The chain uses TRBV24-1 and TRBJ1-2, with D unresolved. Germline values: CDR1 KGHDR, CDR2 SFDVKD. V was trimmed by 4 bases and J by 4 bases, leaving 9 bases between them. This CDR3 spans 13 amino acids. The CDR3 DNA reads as TGTGCCACCAGTGAGGGCTTTCGCTATGGCTACACCTTC. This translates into CATSEGFRYGYTF.

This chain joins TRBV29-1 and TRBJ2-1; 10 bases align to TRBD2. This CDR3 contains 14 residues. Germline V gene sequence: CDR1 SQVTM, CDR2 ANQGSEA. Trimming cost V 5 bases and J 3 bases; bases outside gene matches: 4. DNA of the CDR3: TGCAGCGTTTCCCTAGCGGGAGTCTACAATGAGCAGTTCTTC. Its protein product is CSVSLAGVYNEQFF.

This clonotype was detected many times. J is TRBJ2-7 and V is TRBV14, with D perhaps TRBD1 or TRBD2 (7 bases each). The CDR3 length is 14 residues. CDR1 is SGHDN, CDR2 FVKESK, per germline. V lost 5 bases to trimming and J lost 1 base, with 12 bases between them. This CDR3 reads CASSWEGASYEQYF. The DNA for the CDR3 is TGTGCCAGCAGCTGGGAGGGGGCTTCCTACGAGCAGTACTTC. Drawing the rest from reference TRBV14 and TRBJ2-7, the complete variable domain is EAGVTQFPSHSVIEKGQTVTLRCDPISGHDNLYWYRRVMGKEIKFLLHFVKESKQDESGMPNNRFLAERTGGTYSTLKVQPAELEDSGVYFCASSWEGASYEQYFGPGTRLTVT.